This T cell receptor (beta chain) appears in the sequencing data of a study of beta chain features in type 1 diabetes. Cell sorting via CD45RO/CCR7/CD25/CD127/CD95/CD27 was performed to obtain CD4+ naive, central memory, regulatory and stem cell-like memory cells. Overall study results and limits: All four CD4+ subsets from Type 1 diabetes patients carried moderately but significantly shorter TCRB CDR3s. Healthy donors had naive, central memory and Treg TCRB repertoires that appeared less similar than those seen among patients. Cells with high TCR expression could be over-represented when cDNA is sequenced. Insertions at VDJ junctions were less frequent in type 1 diabetes patients. These patients also deleted more nucleotides at the same junctions.

V gave up 10 bases and J gave up 7 bases, with 17 bases separating them. Germline lookup yields CDR1 SGHNT and CDR2 YYREEE (reference sequence). CDR3 length: 13 residues. The entirety of the isolated RNA underwent reverse transcription, so expressed TCRB transcripts were sequenced. Some clones are missing from TCRdb's copy, which holds only in-frame ones; the method was immunoSEQ multiplex PCR. Of about 260,000 clones in the sample, 24% were seen once. On this clone: Its specificity is unknown.

This TCR came from a woman aged 30 to 39 with type 1 diabetes. V usage is TRBV5-4 and J usage is TRBJ1-4; D is possibly TRBD1 (6 bases). Sequences were obtained from naive CD4+ T cells from blood. CDR3 protein: CAVQGSLGEKLFF. CDR3 sequence (DNA): TGTGCCGTGCAGGGGTCGCTCGGTGAAAAACTGTTTTTT.